This record concerns one TCR beta chain sequence. Other DNA sequences in the sample encode the same CDR3. Assignments of participants to cohorts depended upon their own reported clinical history. Donors of Cohort 3 who recovered were those that had two negative PCRs, clearance, or symptom resolution. The source of the sample is a study of blood T cell repertoires in COVID-19. Turning to the study itself: The study drew acute and convalescent COVID-19 samples from the United States, Italy and Spain.

V dropped 6 bases and J dropped 1; count of bases not matched to a gene: 5. The CDR3 totals 17 residues. Germline V CDR1 and CDR2: SEHNR, FQNEAQ (reference sequence). Per the original data handling: Researchers report that nucleated cell counts were estimated from reference gene primer amplification. Repertoires were generated with immunoSEQ multiplex PCR, while TCRdb's copy carries only in-frame clones and drops some. D and trimming come from the DNA, and the V and J calls and clone size come from that table. Among 300,000 to 400,000 clones listed, 70% to 90% were seen once. The rearrangement uses TRBV7-9 and TRBJ2-2, with 13 positions matching TRBD2. This clonotype was obtained from a woman aged 18-29 years who had recovered from COVID-19. Material for sequencing was PBMCs or T cells enriched from blood (not recorded which). The CDR3 loop reads CASSFRLAGGNTGELFF. CDR3 coding DNA: TGTGCCAGCAGTTTCCGACTAGCGGGGGGGAACACCGGGGAGCTGTTTTTT.